This T cell receptor beta chain was obtained from a study of blood T cell repertoires in COVID-19. At the level of the study: Collection of acute and convalescent COVID-19 samples took place in the United States, Italy and Spain. T cells, B-cell-depleted T cells, or PBMCs provided the cDNA or gDNA that served as material.

Authors' processing steps: Nucleated cell number was recorded as an estimate derived from reference gene primer amplification. The method was immunoSEQ multiplex PCR; TCRdb's version includes in-frame clones alone and lacks a portion of them. From that table come the V and J calls and clone size; the DNA was used to work out D and trimming. The sample has around 88,000 clones, around 82% seen once. This CDR3 is built from 10 residues. The germline V and J ends were trimmed by 5 bases and 8 bases, with 6 bases remaining between them. Germline lookup yields CDR1 LNHDA and CDR2 SQIVND (reference sequence).

The genes are TRBV19 and TRBJ1-2; no firm D call. The sample consisted of peripheral blood. The source is a man in his fifties or sixties who had recovered from COVID-19. CDR3 amino acids: CASSWRGYTF. The DNA of the CDR3 is TGTGCCAGTAGTTGGAGGGGCTACACCTTC.